What follows describes a single T cell receptor (beta chain). The method was immunoSEQ multiplex PCR; TCRdb's version includes in-frame clones alone and lacks a portion of them. The sample lists 150,000 to 200,000 clones; around nine tenths were seen once. The record originates from a study of T cell responses to AZD1222 COVID-19 vaccine. The source is an adult in good health. The material was peripheral blood, obtained on day 0 of AZD1222 vaccination.

The DNA of the CDR3 is TGTGCCAGTAGTAGCGGGACAGGGGGTTCTTCACCCCTCCACTTT. It is translated as CASSSGTGGSSPLHF. V usage is TRBV19 and J usage is TRBJ1-6; 11 nucleotides align to TRBD1. V shed 4 bases, J shed 9 bases, and the junction held 5 bases outside the gene matches. CDR1 is LNHDA, CDR2 SQIVND, per germline (reference sequence). This CDR3 is built from 15 residues. Full variable domain (outside the CDR3, taken from reference TRBV19 and TRBJ1-6): DGGITQSPKYLFRKEGQNVTLSCEQNLNHDAMYWYRQDPGQGLRLIYYSQIVNDFQKGDIAEGYSVSREKKESFPLTVTSAQKNPTAFYLCASSSGTGGSSPLHFGNGTRLTVT.